Below, one T cell receptor beta chain is given with its context. The target antigen is unknown. cDNA synthesis used the whole RNA isolate, giving expressed TCRB sequences. TCRdb keeps only in-frame clones here, not all; method: immunoSEQ multiplex PCR. The sample holds 640,000 or so clones, roughly 13% seen once. This sample is part of a study of beta chain features in type 1 diabetes. Study-wide results and limits: Here, the possible influence of HLA type (on TCRB rearrangement) remained unresolved. All four CD4+ subsets from Type 1 diabetes patients carried moderately but significantly shorter TCRB CDR3s.

Sample: naive CD4+ T cells from blood. The TCR sequence derives from a man aged 18 to 29 with type 1 diabetes.

The CDR3 reads CASSEGQNTEAFF. The CDR3 nucleotides are TGTGCCAGCAGCGAGGGACAGAACACTGAAGCTTTCTTT. V is TRBV9 and J is TRBJ1-1, with a tentative D call TRBD1 (6 bases). Per the germline V gene, CDR1 is SGDLS and CDR2 is YYNGEE. Trimming pared 3 bases from V and 1 base from J, leaving 7 bases between. CDR3 length: 13 amino acids.